This T cell receptor beta chain was retrieved from a study of shared clonotypes between healthy human individuals. The study's findings and limits: Against clonotypes common to all four donors, non-shared ones had lower generation probabilities. Among several donors, about 5% of naive CD4 clonotypes were found in common. Larger richness was generally estimated for naive than memory subsets.

On this clone: Its antigen remains unknown.

This CDR3 has 15 amino acids. The V end lost 0 bases, the J end lost 5 bases, and 14 bases lay between the germline ends. Per the germline V gene, CDR1 is SGHNT and CDR2 is YYREEE (reference sequence). Each subset's genomic DNA was split evenly across several immunoSEQ plates. Here immunoSEQ multiplex PCR was the method, and the copy in TCRdb shows in-frame clones only, minus some. The sample carries some 1,600,000 clones, nearly 99% recorded once. The TCR originated in a man aged 30 to 45 in good health. V is TRBV5-4 and J is TRBJ2-5; D perhaps matches TRBD1 (6 bases). Material: naive CD4+ T cells sorted from blood. The subset was: CD45RA+ positively selected. CDR3 sequence (DNA): TGTGCCAGCAGCTTGGCCAAGGGGGTACGGGAGACCCAGTACTTC. This sequence encodes CASSLAKGVRETQYF.